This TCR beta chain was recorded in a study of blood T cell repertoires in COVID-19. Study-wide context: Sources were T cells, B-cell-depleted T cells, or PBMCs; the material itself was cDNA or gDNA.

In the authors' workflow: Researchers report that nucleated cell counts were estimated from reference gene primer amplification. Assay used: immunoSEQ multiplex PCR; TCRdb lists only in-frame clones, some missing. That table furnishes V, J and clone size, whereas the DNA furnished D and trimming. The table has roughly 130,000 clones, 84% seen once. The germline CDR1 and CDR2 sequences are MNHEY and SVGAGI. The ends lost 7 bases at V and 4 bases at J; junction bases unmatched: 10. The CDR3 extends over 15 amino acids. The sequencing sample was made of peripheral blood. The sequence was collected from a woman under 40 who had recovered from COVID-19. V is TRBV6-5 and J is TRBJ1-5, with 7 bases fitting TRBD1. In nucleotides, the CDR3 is TGTGCCAGCACCGCCGGGACAGCTCTAAATCAGCCCCAGCATTTT. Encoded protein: CASTAGTALNQPQHF.